The 18 T cell receptor beta chains below come from one sample, sequenced in a study of monozygotic twins with cystic fibrosis. Assay used: immunoSEQ multiplex PCR; TCRdb lists only in-frame clones, some missing. Of about 1,000 clones in the sample, approximately 93% were seen once. The sample consisted of blood. Receptor source: a boy aged 5-17 years with cystic fibrosis.

This clone was counted a few times. The chain recombines TRBV7-2 with TRBJ2-2; D is uncertain. Trimming stripped 2 bases from V and 7 bases from J, with 8 bases between. This CDR3 comprises 13 residues. The germline gives CDR1 SGHTA, CDR2 FQGNSA. CDR3 bases: TGTGCCAGCAGCTTACGGAAAGGCGGGGAGCTGTTTTTT. This sequence encodes CASSLRKGGELFF. Complete variable domain (other parts from reference TRBV7-2 and TRBJ2-2): GAGVSQSPSNKVTEKGKDVELRCDPISGHTALYWYRQSLGQGLEFLIYFQGNSAPDKSGLPSDRFSAERTGGSVSTLTIQRTQQEDSAVYLCASSLRKGGELFFGEGSRLTVL.

The chain recombines TRBV16 with TRBJ1-5; 7 nucleotides align to TRBD1. Looked up from germline, CDR1 is KGHSY and CDR2 is FQNENV. V lost 3 bases to trimming and J lost 1 base; unmatched junction nucleotides: 0. The CDR3 runs to 14 residues. The CDR3 DNA reads as TGTGCCAGCAGCCAGGGACAGAGCAATCAGCCCCAGCATTTT. Its translation: CASSQGQSNQPQHF.

CDR3 loop: CASSPGTTEAFF. The CDR3 nucleotides are TGTGCCAGCTCGCCAGGGACGACTGAAGCTTTCTTT. The genes are TRBV18 and TRBJ1-1; possible D gene TRBD1, 5 bases. Germline V gives CDR1 KGHSH, CDR2 LQKENI. The CDR3 consists of 12 residues. Trimming took 6 bases from V and 5 from J, leaving 10 bases between them.

The chain combines TRBV27 with TRBJ2-7; D unclear. Germline V CDR1 and CDR2: MNHEY, SMNVEV (reference sequence). The CDR3 consists of 16 residues. Trimming removed 4 bases from V and 0 bases from J, with 16 bases in between. This chain's CDR3 is CASSSPGRPSSYEQYF. CDR3 bases: TGTGCCAGCAGTTCCCCGGGCAGGCCCAGCTCCTACGAGCAGTACTTC.

The chain employs TRBV28 and TRBJ2-3, with a possible D match to TRBD1 (6 bases). The CDR3 is 15 residues long. Germline V lookup: CDR1 MDHEN, CDR2 SYDVKM. Trimming removed 5 bases at V and 2 bases at J, with 14 bases between. This chain's CDR3 is CASSRQVIVTDTQYF. The CDR3 nucleotides read TGTGCCAGCAGTCGACAGGTTATTGTCACAGATACGCAGTATTTT. Looking up the rest from reference TRBV28 and TRBJ2-3 gives the full variable domain: DVKVTQSSRYLVKRTGEKVFLECVQDMDHENMFWYRQDPGLGLRLIYFSYDVKMKEKGDIPEGYSVSREKKERFSLILESASTNQTSMYLCASSRQVIVTDTQYFGPGTRLTVL.

The chain couples TRBV7-9 to TRBJ2-2; no clear D gene. This CDR3 comprises 19 residues. Germline V CDR1 and CDR2: SEHNR, FQNEAQ (reference sequence). Trimming cost V 5 bases and J 0 bases, with 22 bases left between them. The CDR3 loop is CASSIIVRRRNANTGELFF. The DNA for the CDR3 is TGTGCCAGCAGCATCATAGTTCGACGGCGGAACGCGAACACCGGGGAGCTGTTTTTT.

The chain joins TRBV16 to TRBJ1-5; 11 bases fit TRBD1. V gave up 0 bases and J gave up 2 bases; unmatched junction bases: 6. CDR3 length: 18 amino acids. The V gene's germline CDR1 is KGHSY and CDR2 FQNENV. CDR3 sequence: CASSQSGGTGGRNQPQHF. The CDR3 bases are TGTGCCAGCAGCCAATCTGGAGGGACAGGGGGTCGCAATCAGCCCCAGCATTTT.

The chain has TRBV6-1 and TRBJ1-5; 8 nucleotides match TRBD1. CDR1 MNHNS and CDR2 SASEGT come from the germline V gene. Unmatched junction bases numbered 5, after V lost 5 bases and J lost 5 bases. The CDR3 length is 14 residues. The CDR3 region has the DNA TGTGCCAGCAGTTGGGACAGGTCGGATCAGCCCCAGCATTTT. Translated: CASSWDRSDQPQHF.

Note on this clone: At one end the junction does not follow the germline gene, possibly because of a read error. The V and J genes are TRBV7-9 and TRBJ2-2; D gene ambiguous. The germline V gene has CDR1 SEHNR and CDR2 FQNEAQ (reference sequence). The CDR3 is 14 amino acids. CDR3 nucleotides: TGTGCCGCCCCCCTAGATATGAACGCCGGGGAGCTGTTTTTT. This encodes CAAPLDMNAGELFF.

The chain is built from TRBV9 and TRBJ2-7; 11 bases fit TRBD2. CDR1 and CDR2 (germline): SGDLS, YYNGEE. Trimming cost V 4 bases and J 2 bases; bases outside gene matches: 5. This CDR3 comprises 15 residues. CDR3 coding DNA: TGTGCCAGCAGCTTCGGGACTAGCGGTACCTACGAGCAGTACTTC. It translates to CASSFGTSGTYEQYF.

The chain recombines TRBV10-3 with TRBJ2-1; 7 bases fit TRBD2. With 6 bases clipped from V and 6 bases from J, the junction kept 8 bases outside the gene matches. Germline V gene sequence: CDR1 ENHRY, CDR2 SYGVKD. This CDR3 is 14 amino acids long. The CDR3 sequence is CAISGEGGFNEQFF. The CDR3 DNA reads as TGTGCCATCAGCGGGGAGGGAGGTTTCAATGAGCAGTTCTTC.

The J gene is TRBJ1-6, the V gene TRBV27; D not certain. The V and J ends lost 3 bases and 3 bases respectively, with 9 bases between them. This CDR3 is 15 amino acids long. The germline V gene has CDR1 MNHEY and CDR2 SMNVEV (reference sequence). This CDR3 reads CASSLRRDYNSPLHF. Here the CDR3 DNA reads TGTGCCAGCAGTTTGAGGCGGGACTATAATTCACCCCTCCACTTT.

This clone was seen only once. The chain couples TRBV9 to TRBJ2-1; D is ambiguous. Germline CDR1 reads SGDLS; CDR2 reads YYNGEE. Trimming cost V 4 bases and J 7 bases, with 18 bases left between them. This CDR3 has 15 amino acids. CDR3 in DNA: TGTGCCAGCAGCCAGTTATCGTCTTTCCGGAATGAGCAGTTCTTC. It yields the protein CASSQLSSFRNEQFF.

The V gene is TRBV7-3, the J gene TRBJ2-1; D may be TRBD2 (6 bases). Germline lookup yields CDR1 SGHTA and CDR2 FQGTGA. CDR3 length equals 17 residues. V was pared by 2 bases and J by 9 bases, with 23 bases between. Written as DNA, the CDR3 is TGTGCCAGCAGCTTACGGTCGTGGGGGGTCGGTATGGGTGAGCAGTTCTTC. This gives the protein CASSLRSWGVGMGEQFF.

The V gene is TRBV7-9, the J gene TRBJ1-2; the D gene is possibly TRBD1 (5 bases). The CDR3 covers 16 residues. V was shortened by 2 bases and J by 7 bases, with 20 bases between the two germline ends. Germline values: CDR1 SEHNR, CDR2 FQNEAQ (reference sequence). CDR3 in DNA: TGTGCCAGCAGCTTATCCCAATCGGGCCAGGGAAGTGGCTACACCTTC. It encodes CASSLSQSGQGSGYTF. The complete variable domain, with remaining parts taken from reference TRBV7-9 and TRBJ1-2, reads DTGVSQNPRHKITKRGQNVTFRCDPISEHNRLYWYRQTLGQGPEFLTYFQNEAQLEKSRLLSDRFSAERPKGSFSTLEIQRTEQGDSAMYLCASSLSQSGQGSGYTFGSGTRLTVV.

The DNA for the CDR3 is TGTGCCAGCGGGGGGATAAACACCGGGGAGCTGTTTTTT. Amino acids: CASGGINTGELFF. The gene calls are TRBV27 and TRBJ2-2; D perhaps matches TRBD2 (6 bases). V lost 8 bases to trimming and J lost 2 bases, with 9 bases between them. Germline assignment: CDR1 MNHEY and CDR2 SMNVEV (reference sequence). The CDR3 totals 13 residues.

This chain joins TRBV6-4 and TRBJ2-3, with 8 bases lining up with TRBD2. Germline-derived CDR1 and CDR2 are MRHNA and SNTAGT. CDR3 length equals 16 residues. V was clipped by 2 bases and J by 5 bases; unmatched bases: 9. As DNA, the CDR3 is TGTGCCAGCAGTGACGGTAGCGGGACGGGGGGAGATACGCAGTATTTT. As protein: CASSDGSGTGGDTQYF.

V usage is TRBV7-2 and J usage is TRBJ1-2; no clear D. The V and J ends lost 1 base and 4 bases respectively, with 10 bases between them. The CDR3 spans 14 residues. Germline V gene sequence: CDR1 SGHTA, CDR2 FQGNSA. The CDR3 DNA reads TGTGCCAGCAGCTTAGGCCGTACATTCTATGGCTACACCTTC. The encoded protein is CASSLGRTFYGYTF.